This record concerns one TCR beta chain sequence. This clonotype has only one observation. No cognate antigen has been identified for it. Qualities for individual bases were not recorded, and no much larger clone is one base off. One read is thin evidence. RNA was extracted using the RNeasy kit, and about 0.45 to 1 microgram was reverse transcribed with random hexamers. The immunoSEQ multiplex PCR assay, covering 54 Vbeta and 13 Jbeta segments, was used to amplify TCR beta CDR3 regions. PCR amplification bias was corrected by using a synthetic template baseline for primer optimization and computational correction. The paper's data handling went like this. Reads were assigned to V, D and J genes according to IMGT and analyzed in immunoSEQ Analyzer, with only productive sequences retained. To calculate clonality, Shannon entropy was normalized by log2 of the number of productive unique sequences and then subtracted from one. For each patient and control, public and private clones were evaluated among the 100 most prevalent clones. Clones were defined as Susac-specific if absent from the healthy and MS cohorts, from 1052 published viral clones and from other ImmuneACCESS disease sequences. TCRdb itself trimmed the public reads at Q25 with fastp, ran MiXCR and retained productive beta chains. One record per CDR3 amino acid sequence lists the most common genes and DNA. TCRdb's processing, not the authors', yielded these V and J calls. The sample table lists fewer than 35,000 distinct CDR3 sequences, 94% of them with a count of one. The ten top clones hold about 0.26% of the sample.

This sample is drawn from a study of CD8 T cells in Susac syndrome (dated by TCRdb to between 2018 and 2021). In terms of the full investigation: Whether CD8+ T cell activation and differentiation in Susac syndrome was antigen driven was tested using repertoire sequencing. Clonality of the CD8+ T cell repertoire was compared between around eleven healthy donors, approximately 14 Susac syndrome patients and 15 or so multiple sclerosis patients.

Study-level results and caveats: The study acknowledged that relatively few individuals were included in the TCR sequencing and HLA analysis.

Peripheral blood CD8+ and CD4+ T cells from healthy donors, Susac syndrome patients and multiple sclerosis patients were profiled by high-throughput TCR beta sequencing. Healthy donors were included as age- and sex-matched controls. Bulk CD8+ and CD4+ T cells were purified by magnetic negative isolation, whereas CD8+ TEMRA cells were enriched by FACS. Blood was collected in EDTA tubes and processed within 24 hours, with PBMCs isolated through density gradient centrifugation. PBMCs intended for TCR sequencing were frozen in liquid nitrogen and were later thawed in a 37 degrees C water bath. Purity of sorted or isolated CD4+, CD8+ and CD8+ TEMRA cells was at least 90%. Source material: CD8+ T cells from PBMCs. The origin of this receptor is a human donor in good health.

The CDR3 loop reads CASSPGLAESYEQYF. In nucleotides, the sequence is TGTGCCAGCAGCCCCGGACTAGCCGAGTCCTACGAGCAGTACTTC. The chain uses TRBV6-5 and TRBJ2-7, with 8 bases in between that match TRBD2. Trimmed from V: 6 bases; trimmed from J: 1 base; junction bases lacking a gene match: 8. CDR1 and CDR2 (MNHEY, SVGAGI) derive from the germline V gene. The CDR3 runs 15 amino acids, cysteine and phenylalanine included. Only the CDR3 DNA stays, 45 bases, in frame from base 1.